The 10 T cell receptor beta chains given below trace back to one sample, sequenced in a study of cytomegalovirus exposure and HLA in healthy donors. PCR used 60 Vbeta primers and 13 Jbeta primers. Only in-frame clones appear in the TCRdb table, and some are missing; sequencing was by immunoSEQ multiplex PCR. Its table lists about 20,000 clones. The specimen was PBMCs. These receptors originate from a man in his fifties or sixties in good health and CMV-seropositive.

The chain links TRBV30 to TRBJ1-5; D gene unclear. V was cut by 0 bases and J by 7 bases, with 10 bases left in between. The CDR3 runs to 13 residues. In germline, CDR1 is GTSNPN, CDR2 SVGIG (reference sequence). The CDR3 DNA sequence: TGTGCCTGGAGTGTGGAGGGAGGGCAGCCCCAGCATTTT. As protein: CAWSVEGGQPQHF.

This chain links TRBV6-4 with TRBJ2-3; 9 nucleotides line up with TRBD2. Germline CDR1 is MRHNA and CDR2 is SNTAGT. V shed 4 bases and J 6 bases; nucleotides not matched to a gene: 5. This CDR3 region has 14 residues. CDR3 sequence: CASSVGTSSDTQYF. CDR3 nucleotide sequence: TGTGCCAGCAGTGTCGGGACTAGCTCTGATACGCAGTATTTT.

The rearrangement uses TRBV19 and TRBJ2-6; a weak D match, TRBD1 (6 bases). V lost 4 bases, J lost 3 bases, and 13 bases lay in between. Germline V lookup: CDR1 LNHDA, CDR2 SQIVND (reference sequence). This CDR3 has 16 amino acids. The CDR3 DNA is TGTGCCAGTAGTAGACGACAGGCTGGTGGGGCCAACGTCCTGACTTTC. Translating gives CASSRRQAGGANVLTF.

This rearrangement joins TRBV4-1 to TRBJ2-5; 8 bases map to TRBD2. The germline CDR1 and CDR2 sequences are MGHRA and YSYEKL. Trimming removed 3 bases from V and 11 bases from J; junction bases left unmatched: 17. CDR3 length: 16 amino acids. CDR3 DNA: TGCGCCAGCAGCCAGATACTAGCGGTCATGGGGGGGAAGCAGTACTTC. Translated: CASSQILAVMGGKQYF.

The chain joins TRBV2 to TRBJ1-4; D is possibly TRBD1 (6 bases). V lost 6 bases to trimming and J lost 6 bases, with 14 bases between them. This CDR3 spans 14 amino acids. Germline V gene lookup returns CDR1 SNHLY and CDR2 FYNNEI. This chain's CDR3 is CASRNRVGDEKLFF. The CDR3 nucleotides read TGTGCCAGCAGGAACAGGGTTGGGGATGAAAAACTGTTTTTT.

The chain combines TRBV6-6 with TRBJ2-7; 11 bases agree with TRBD2. V gave up 5 bases and J gave up 2 bases; unmatched junction bases: 8. Germline CDR1 MNHNY, CDR2 SVGAGI (reference sequence). The CDR3 has 16 amino acids. CDR3 nucleotides: TGTGCCAGCAGTCCCTTTACTAGCGGGGGAACCTACGAGCAGTACTTC. It encodes CASSPFTSGGTYEQYF.

The genes are TRBV15 and TRBJ2-6, with D possibly being TRBD2 (5 bases). The germline V gene has CDR1 LNHNV and CDR2 YYDKDF (reference sequence). V lost 4 bases and J 2 bases, leaving 6 bases between the germline ends. CDR3 size: 14 residues. The DNA of the CDR3 is TGTGCCACCAGCATGAGGGCTGGGGCCAACGTCCTGACTTTC. Amino acids: CATSMRAGANVLTF.

The gene calls are TRBV30 and TRBJ2-1, with 12 bases matching TRBD1. The CDR3 runs 13 residues. Germline values: CDR1 GTSNPN, CDR2 SVGIG (reference sequence). V lost 6 bases, J lost 5 bases, and 2 bases stayed unmatched. The DNA of the CDR3 is TGTGCCTGCCGGGACAGGGGGCACAATGAGCAGTTCTTC. This codes for CACRDRGHNEQFF.

The chain is built from TRBV9 and TRBJ1-4, with 9 bases fitting TRBD1. Germline V gene lookup returns CDR1 SGDLS and CDR2 YYNGEE. The V segment lost 4 bases and the J segment 8 bases; nucleotides outside the gene matches: 6. The CDR3 runs 14 residues. The DNA for the CDR3 is TGTGCCAGCAGCCCGGGACAGGGTTGGGAAAAACTGTTTTTT. This gives the protein CASSPGQGWEKLFF.

The chain recombines TRBV6-1 with TRBJ2-7, with 12 bases aligning to TRBD2. This CDR3 has 13 residues. The V segment lost 6 bases and the J segment 3 bases; nucleotides outside the gene matches: 0. The V gene's germline CDR1 is MNHNS and CDR2 SASEGT. The CDR3 sequence is CASRTSGGYEQYF. The CDR3 DNA reads TGTGCCAGCAGGACTAGCGGGGGCTACGAGCAGTACTTC.